This entry describes one T cell receptor (beta chain). Its specificity is unknown. This sample is part of a study of early stage breast cancer tumors. About the research overall: Under 10 ER+/PR+/HER2- tumors were invasive ductal; a few were invasive lobular.

Germline V lookup: CDR1 SGHTA, CDR2 FQGNSA. Trimming removed 2 bases at V and 3 bases at J, with 11 bases between. The CDR3 covers 15 residues. Study-wide findings and caveats: Unsorted bulk genomic DNA sequencing lacked pairing and functional marker data.

Libraries were prepared by immunoSEQ multiplex PCR; TCRdb keeps only in-frame clonotypes and omits some of them. The sample yields tens of thousands of clones, around 80% seen once. The sample was blood. The rearrangement links TRBV7-2 to TRBJ1-5; no clear D gene. The TCR comes from a person aged 55 to 75 with breast cancer. CDR3 region: CASSLSRTPNQPQHF. The CDR3 DNA reads as TGTGCCAGCAGCTTATCACGGACTCCCAATCAGCCCCAGCATTTT.